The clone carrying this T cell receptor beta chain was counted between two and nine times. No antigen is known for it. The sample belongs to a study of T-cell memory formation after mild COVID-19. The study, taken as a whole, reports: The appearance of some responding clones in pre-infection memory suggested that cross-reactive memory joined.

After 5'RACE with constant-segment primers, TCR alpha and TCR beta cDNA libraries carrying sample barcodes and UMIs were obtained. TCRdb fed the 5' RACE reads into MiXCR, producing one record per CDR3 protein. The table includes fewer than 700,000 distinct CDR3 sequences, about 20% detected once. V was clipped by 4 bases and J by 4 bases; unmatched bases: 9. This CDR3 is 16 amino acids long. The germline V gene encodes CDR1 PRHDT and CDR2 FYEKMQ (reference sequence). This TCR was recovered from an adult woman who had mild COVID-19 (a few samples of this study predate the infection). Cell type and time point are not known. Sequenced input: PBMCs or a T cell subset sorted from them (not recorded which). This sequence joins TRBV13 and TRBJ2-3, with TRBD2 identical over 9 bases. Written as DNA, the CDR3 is TGTGCCAGCAGCTCCGGCGGGGGGGCCTTCGCAGATACGCAGTATTTT. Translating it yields CASSSGGGAFADTQYF. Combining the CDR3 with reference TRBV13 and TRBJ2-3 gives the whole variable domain AAGVIQSPRHLIKEKRETATLKCYPIPRHDTVYWYQQGPGQDPQFLISFYEKMQSDKGSIPDRFSAQQFSDYHSELNMSSLELGDSALYFCASSSGGGAFADTQYFGPGTRLTVL.